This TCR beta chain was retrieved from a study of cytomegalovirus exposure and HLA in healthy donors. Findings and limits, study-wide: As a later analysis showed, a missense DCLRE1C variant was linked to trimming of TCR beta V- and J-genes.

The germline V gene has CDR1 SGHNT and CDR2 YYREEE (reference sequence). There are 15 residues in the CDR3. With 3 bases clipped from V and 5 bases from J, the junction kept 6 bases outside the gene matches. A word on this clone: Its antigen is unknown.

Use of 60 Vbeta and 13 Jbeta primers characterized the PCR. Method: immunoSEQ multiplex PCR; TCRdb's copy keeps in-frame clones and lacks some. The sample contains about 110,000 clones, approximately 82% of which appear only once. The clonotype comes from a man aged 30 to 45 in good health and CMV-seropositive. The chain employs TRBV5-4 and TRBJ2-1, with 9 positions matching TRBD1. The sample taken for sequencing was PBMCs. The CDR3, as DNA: TGTGCCAGCAGCTCCCCGGGACAGGGCAACAATGAGCAGTTCTTC. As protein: CASSSPGQGNNEQFF.